Many counts were recorded for the clone carrying this T cell receptor beta chain. Its cognate antigen is unknown. Time point denoted: newly diagnosed GD, antithyroid drugs for less than 3 months. PBMC RNA was the source of the TCR library. The diagnosis of Graves' disease used American Thyroid Association guidelines. These data originate in a study of regulatory T cells in long-lasting Graves disease. The study, taken as a whole, reports: Persistent Graves' patients showed reduced TCR diversity versus newly diagnosed patients.

With iRepertoire HTBI primers and Arm-PCR of CDR3 regions, TCR beta libraries were built. Each CDR3 protein is one row after TCRdb ran MiXCR on the multiplex PCR reads. The data contain roughly 350,000 distinct CDR3 sequences, 16% of them singletons. A further study also used this sample, focusing on T cells in Graves' hyperthyroidism and ophthalmopathy. From that study: The study left out patients who had uncontrolled infection, other autoimmune disease, pregnancy or lactation. Most thyroid clonotypes that were expanded above 0.001 also turned up in blood.

The sequence came from a young woman with Graves disease. The sample was peripheral blood mononuclear cells (PBMCs), taken at new diagnosis, from a patient treated with antithyroid drugs.

Here the CDR3 DNA reads TGTGCCAGCAGCGTTAGCGTAGGAGGCAATGAGCAGTTCTTC. It yields the protein CASSVSVGGNEQFF. The chain recombines TRBV11-2 with TRBJ2-1; tentatively, D is TRBD2 (5 bases). Looked up from germline, CDR1 is SGHAT and CDR2 is FQNNGV. The ends were cut back, 5 bases at V and 6 bases at J, with 14 bases in the middle. The CDR3 spans 14 residues.